A selection of T cell receptor beta chains follows, all from one sample in a study of glioma-infiltrating T cells after dendritic cell vaccination. Method: immunoSEQ multiplex PCR; TCRdb's copy keeps in-frame clones and lacks some. The sample records 50,000 to 65,000 clones, more than 75% being singletons. The sample here was blood, taken after dendritic cell vaccination. These TCRs come from a human donor with glioblastoma. CDR3s include the opening cysteine and the closing phenylalanine or tryptophan. The D gene is left open where the match is weak. Clone sizes are given selectively: once, few, many, or a class where the clone is expanded.

TRBV30,NA,NA,TRBJ1-1,TGTGCCTGGCGGGGGGACAATGAAGCTTTCTTT,CAWRGDNEAFF
TRBV2,once,TRBD1,TRBJ1-2,TGTGCCAGCAGACCCGGGACAGCGGGTTTGGGCTACACCTTC,CASRPGTAGLGYTF
TRBV5-5,NA,TRBD1,TRBJ1-1,TGTGCCAGCAGCTTCAGGGGGCGAGAGACTGAAGCTTTCTTT,CASSFRGRETEAFF
TRBV6-1,NA,TRBD1,TRBJ1-5,TGTGCCAGCAGTGATAGGTTACAGGGGGGTGGTCAGCCCCAGCATTTT,CASSDRLQGGGQPQHF
TRBV2,NA,TRBD1,TRBJ1-6,TGTGCCAGCAGCCGGGACAGGGGAAATTCCCCCCTCCACTTT,CASSRDRGNSPLHF
TRBV7-8,NA,NA,TRBJ2-7,TGTGCCAGCGAACCCAGGGAAGGCTCCGAGCAGTACTTC,CASEPREGSEQYF
TRBV5-8,NA,TRBD2,TRBJ2-1,TGTGCCAGCAGCTTGCCCCCCGGGGGGAGCGGGGGGTACAATGAGCAGTTCTTC,CASSLPPGGSGGYNEQFF
TRBV10-3,NA,NA,TRBJ2-3,TGTGCCATCAGTGAGTCCAGTCGGGACACAGATACGCAGTATTTT,CAISESSRDTDTQYF
TRBV28,NA,NA,TRBJ2-3,TGTGCCAGCAGTTTTTTTCCAGGGGAGGATACGCAGTATTTT,CASSFFPGEDTQYF
TRBV9,once,TRBD1,TRBJ1-2,TGTGCCAGCAGCGCGCAGGGGGCGGGCGATGGCTACACCTTC,CASSAQGAGDGYTF
TRBV30,NA,TRBD1,TRBJ2-7,TGTGCCGGCAGTCCTCCGGGACAGGGGAAGAACGGGGCGCAGTACTTC,CAGSPPGQGKNGAQYF
TRBV7-7,few,NA,TRBJ2-5,TGTGCTAGCAGCTTAGGATCAGGACAGAAAGAGACCCAGTACTTC,CASSLGSGQKETQYF
TRBV7-2,once,NA,TRBJ2-5,TGTGCCAGCAGCGGAGGTTGGGAGACCCAGTACTTC,CASSGGWETQYF
TRBV4-3,NA,NA,TRBJ2-7,TGCGCCAGCAGCCGGGAACGGGACTACGAGCAGTACTTC,CASSRERDYEQYF
TRBV4-1,NA,TRBD2,TRBJ2-2,TGCGCCAGCAAGCTAGGGGCGGGGGGTGGCACCGGGGAGCTGTTTTTT,CASKLGAGGGTGELFF
TRBV19,NA,TRBD1,TRBJ2-7,TGTGCCAGTAGTATAGGGAGAGGACAGGGAGCCTACGAGCAGTACTTC,CASSIGRGQGAYEQYF
TRBV6-4,NA,TRBD2,TRBJ2-3,TGTGCCAGCAGCCCTGGGCACGGGGGGGTAGATACGCAGTATTTT,CASSPGHGGVDTQYF